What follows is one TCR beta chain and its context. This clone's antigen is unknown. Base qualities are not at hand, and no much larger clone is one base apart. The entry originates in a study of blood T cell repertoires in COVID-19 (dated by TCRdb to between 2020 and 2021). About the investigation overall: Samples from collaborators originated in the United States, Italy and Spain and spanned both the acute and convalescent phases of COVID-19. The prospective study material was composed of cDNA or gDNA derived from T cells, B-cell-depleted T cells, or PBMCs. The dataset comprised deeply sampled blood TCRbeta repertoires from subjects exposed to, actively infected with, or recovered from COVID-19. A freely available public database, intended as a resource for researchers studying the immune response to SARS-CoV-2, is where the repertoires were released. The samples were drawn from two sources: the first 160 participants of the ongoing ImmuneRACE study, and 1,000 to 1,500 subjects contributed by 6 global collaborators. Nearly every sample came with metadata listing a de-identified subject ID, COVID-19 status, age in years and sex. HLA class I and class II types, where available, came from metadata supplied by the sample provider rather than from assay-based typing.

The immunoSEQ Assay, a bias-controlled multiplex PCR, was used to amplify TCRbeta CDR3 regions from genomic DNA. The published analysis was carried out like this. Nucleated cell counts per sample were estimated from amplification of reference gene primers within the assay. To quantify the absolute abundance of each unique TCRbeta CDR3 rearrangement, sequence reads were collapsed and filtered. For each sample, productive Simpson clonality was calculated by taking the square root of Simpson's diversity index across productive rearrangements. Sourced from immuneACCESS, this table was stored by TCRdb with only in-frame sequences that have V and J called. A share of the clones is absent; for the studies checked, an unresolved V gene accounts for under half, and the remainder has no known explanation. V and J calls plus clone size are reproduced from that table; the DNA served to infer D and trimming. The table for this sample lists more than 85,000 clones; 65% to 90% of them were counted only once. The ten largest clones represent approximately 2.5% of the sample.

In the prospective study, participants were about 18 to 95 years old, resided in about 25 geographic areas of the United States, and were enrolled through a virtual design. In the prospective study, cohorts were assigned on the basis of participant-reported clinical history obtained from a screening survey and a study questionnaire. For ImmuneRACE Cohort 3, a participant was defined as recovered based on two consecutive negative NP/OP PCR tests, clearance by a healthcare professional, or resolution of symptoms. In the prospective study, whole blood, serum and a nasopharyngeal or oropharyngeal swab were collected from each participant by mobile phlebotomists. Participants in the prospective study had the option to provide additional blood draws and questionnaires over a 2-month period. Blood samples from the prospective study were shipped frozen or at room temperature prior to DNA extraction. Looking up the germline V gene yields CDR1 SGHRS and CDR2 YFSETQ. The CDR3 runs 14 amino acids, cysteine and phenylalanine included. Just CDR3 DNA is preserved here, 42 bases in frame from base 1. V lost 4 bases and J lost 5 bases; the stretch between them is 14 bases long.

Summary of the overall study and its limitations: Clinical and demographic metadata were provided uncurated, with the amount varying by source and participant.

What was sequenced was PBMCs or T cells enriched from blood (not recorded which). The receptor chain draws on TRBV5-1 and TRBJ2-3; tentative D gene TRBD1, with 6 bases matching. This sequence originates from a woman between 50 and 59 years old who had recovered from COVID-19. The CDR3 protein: CASSPSGAGDTQYF. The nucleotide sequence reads TGCGCCAGCAGCCCGTCAGGGGCAGGAGATACGCAGTATTTT.